A single sample gave rise to the 32 T cell receptor beta chains below, sequenced in a study of T cells in Graves' hyperthyroidism and ophthalmopathy. TCR beta CDR3 sequences were amplified from RNA transcripts. Using the HTBI primer set, a first-round RT-PCR was run on the TCR CDR3. TCRdb re-analysed the multiplex PCR reads in MiXCR, keeping a single row per CDR3 protein. The repertoire consists of about 640,000 distinct CDR3 sequences, with about 15% occurring once and the leading ten covering about 12%. The source material was blood. The receptor set was obtained from a woman between 45 and 60 years old with Graves' ophthalmopathy.

This clonotype was recorded at least ten times. The chain links TRBV30 to TRBJ1-5; 9 bases match TRBD1. The CDR3 consists of 14 residues. The junction had 1 base not matched to a gene; V was cut back by 2 bases and J by 2 bases. Germline V gives CDR1 GTSNPN, CDR2 SVGIG (reference sequence). DNA of the CDR3: TGTGCCTGGAGTAGGGACAGGGGCAATCAGCCCCAGCATTTT. As protein: CAWSRDRGNQPQHF.

The chain couples TRBV11-2 to TRBJ2-1, with a weak D call TRBD1 (5 bases). The CDR3 has 16 amino acids. The V end lost 1 base, the J end lost 1 base, and 11 bases lay between the germline ends. Germline lookup yields CDR1 SGHAT and CDR2 FQNNGV. The CDR3: CASSLVATDSYNEQFF. In DNA form, the CDR3 reads TGTGCCAGCAGCTTAGTCGCGACAGATTCCTACAATGAGCAGTTCTTC.

This clonotype occurred many times. The rearrangement links TRBV28 to TRBJ2-7, with 8 bases that match TRBD1. Germline CDR1 reads MDHEN; CDR2 reads SYDVKM. The ends lost 5 bases at V and 0 bases at J; junction bases unmatched: 6. The CDR3 sequence is 15 residues long. Here the CDR3 reads CASSDRGKPSYEQYF. The CDR3 coding sequence is TGTGCCAGCAGTGACAGGGGAAAACCCTCCTACGAGCAGTACTTC.

Many counts were recorded for this clonotype. The chain recombines TRBV4-3 with TRBJ1-1; D unresolved. Germline V gene lookup returns CDR1 LGHNA and CDR2 YSLEER. The V gene lost 0 bases and the J gene lost 1 base, with 12 bases spanning the gap. The CDR3 is 16 residues long. As DNA, the CDR3 is TGCGCCAGCAGCCAAGACGAAAGGACGGGGAACACTGAAGCTTTCTTT. Protein sequence: CASSQDERTGNTEAFF.

In its sample, this clonotype was seen many times. The V call is TRBV5-1, the J call TRBJ1-1; 7 bases are shared with TRBD1. V was pared by 5 bases and J by 1 base, with 5 bases of the junction left unmatched. The germline CDR1 and CDR2 sequences are SGHRS and YFSETQ. This CDR3 has 14 residues. The CDR3 region is CASSARTGNTEAFF. Here the CDR3 DNA reads TGCGCCAGCAGTGCACGGACAGGGAACACTGAAGCTTTCTTT.

At least ten counts were recorded for this clonotype. The J gene is TRBJ2-7, the V gene TRBV30; 13 bases agree with TRBD2. V lost 5 bases and J lost 3; bases outside the gene matches: 7. Germline-derived CDR1 and CDR2 are GTSNPN and SVGIG (reference sequence). This CDR3 is built from 15 residues. In DNA, the CDR3 is TGTGCCTGGGGGATAGGGACTAGCGGGATCTACGAGCAGTACTTC. It specifies CAWGIGTSGIYEQYF.

This clonotype was observed at least ten times. The chain combines TRBV20-1 with TRBJ1-5, with D possibly TRBD1 on 6 matching bases. V dropped 0 bases and J dropped 5 bases, with 11 bases sitting between them. Per germline, CDR1 DFQATT and CDR2 SNEGSKA (reference sequence). This CDR3 has 14 residues. The CDR3, as DNA: TGCAGTGCTAGAGACAGGGGTTGGGATCAGCCCCAGCATTTT. Its translation: CSARDRGWDQPQHF.

This clonotype was seen a single time. The chain couples TRBV11-2 to TRBJ2-1, with 9 bases lining up with TRBD2. CDR3 length: 16 amino acids. Germline CDR1 is SGHAT and CDR2 is FQNNGV. Trimming cost V 0 bases and J 6 bases; bases outside gene matches: 6. The CDR3 region is CASSLDPGLAANEQFF. DNA for the CDR3: TGTGCCAGCAGCTTAGATCCGGGACTAGCTGCCAATGAGCAGTTCTTC. The complete variable domain, with remaining parts taken from reference TRBV11-2 and TRBJ2-1, reads EAGVAQSPRYKIIEKRQSVAFWCNPISGHATLYWYQQILGQGPKLLIQFQNNGVVDDSQLPKDRFSAERLKGVDSTLKIQPAKLEDSAVYLCASSLDPGLAANEQFFGPGTRLTVL.

This clonotype was detected many times. The J gene is TRBJ1-3, the V gene TRBV7-2; 9 nucleotides match TRBD1. Germline V gene data show CDR1 as SGHTA and CDR2 as FQGNSA. The CDR3 extends over 16 amino acids. The J segment lost 2 bases and the V segment lost 4 bases, leaving 6 bases of the junction unmatched. In nucleotides, the CDR3 is TGTGCCAGCAGCTCCGGGACAGGGAGACCTGGAAACACCATATATTTT. Protein: CASSSGTGRPGNTIYF.

This clonotype appeared many times. This chain connects TRBV12-3 or TRBV12-4 to TRBJ2-7, with TRBD2 matching over 8 bases. There are 15 residues in the CDR3. Germline trimming cut 5 bases from V and 4 bases from J; bases unmatched to any gene: 10. The CDR3 sequence is CASSPQAGAAYEQYF. CDR3 in DNA: TGTGCCAGCAGTCCCCAAGCGGGAGCGGCTTACGAGCAGTACTTC.

In its sample, this clonotype was seen many times. This chain connects TRBV30 to TRBJ2-6; no definite D call. This CDR3 spans 13 amino acids. Per the germline V gene, CDR1 is GTSNPN and CDR2 is SVGIG (reference sequence). Trimming pared 2 bases from V and 3 bases from J, leaving 5 bases between. The DNA of the CDR3 is TGTGCCTGGAGTCCGGGTGGGGCCAACGTCCTGACTTTC. Translated: CAWSPGGANVLTF.

The chain links TRBV9 to TRBJ2-7; the D gene is possibly TRBD1 (6 bases). Between the trimmed V and J ends, which lost 3 bases and 1 base, there was a span of 14 bases. CDR1 and CDR2 (germline): SGDLS, YYNGEE. The CDR3 length is 15 residues. The DNA for the CDR3 is TGTGCCAGCAGCGCCGAGACAGGAAGATCCTACGAGCAGTACTTC. Its translation is CASSAETGRSYEQYF.

Ten or more counts support this clonotype. The CDR3 region has the DNA TGTGCCAGCAGCGGGGGGAGACCTAGCACAGATACGCAGTATTTT. Translation gives CASSGGRPSTDTQYF. The V call is TRBV12-3 or TRBV12-4, the J call TRBJ2-3; 7 bases agree with TRBD2. After removal of 6 bases from V and 0 bases from J, the junction contained 6 bases not matched to a gene. There are 15 residues in the CDR3.

The rearrangement links TRBV24-1 to TRBJ2-5; D might be TRBD2 (5 bases). Germline CDR1 and CDR2: KGHDR and SFDVKD. With 12 bases removed from V and 4 bases from J, the gap between germline ends came to 14 bases. The CDR3 is made up of 12 amino acids. Here the CDR3 reads CAPLSLGETQYF. The CDR3, as DNA: TGTGCCCCCCTGTCACTAGGAGAGACCCAGTACTTC.

The table lists this clonotype with a few counts. V gene TRBV4-3 combines with J gene TRBJ2-7, with D perhaps matching TRBD1 or TRBD2 (7 bases each). Germline V gene lookup returns CDR1 LGHNA and CDR2 YSLEER. The length of the CDR3 is 17 residues. The germline V and J ends were trimmed by 0 bases and 2 bases, with 17 bases remaining between them. The CDR3 DNA reads TGCGCCAGCAGCCAAGACTTAACCAGGGGGGGAACCTACGAGCAGTACTTC. Translation gives CASSQDLTRGGTYEQYF.

The rearrangement links TRBV5-6 to TRBJ1-1; D is possibly TRBD1 (5 bases). Looked up from germline, CDR1 is SGHDT and CDR2 is YYEEEE. Trimming removed 4 bases at V and 0 bases at J, with 16 bases between. This CDR3 contains 16 residues. CDR3 sequence (DNA): TGTGCCAGCAGCCCGGCAGGGCGACTTTTGAACACTGAAGCTTTCTTT. It translates to CASSPAGRLLNTEAFF.

CDR3 amino acids: CAISDSGRWQFF. The CDR3 nucleotides read TGTGCCATCAGTGATAGCGGGAGATGGCAGTTCTTC. The V call is TRBV10-3, the J call TRBJ2-1, with 9 bases identical to TRBD2. The CDR3 sequence is 12 residues long. The trim removed 3 bases at V and 12 bases at J, leaving 3 bases unmatched. Per the germline V gene, CDR1 is ENHRY and CDR2 is SYGVKD.

CDR3 nucleotide sequence: TGTGCCAGCAGCTCTCCCGGAGGCTACCAAGAGACCCAGTACTTC. Amino acids: CASSSPGGYQETQYF. The V and J genes are TRBV12-3 or TRBV12-4 and TRBJ2-5; possible D gene TRBD2, 5 bases. Between the trimmed V and J ends, which lost 6 bases and 0 bases, there was a span of 14 bases. This CDR3 contains 15 residues.

This clonotype was counted ten times or more. V usage is TRBV20-1 and J usage is TRBJ1-5; D is perhaps TRBD1 (5 bases). Trimming left V 4 bases short and J 1 base short, with 11 bases between. CDR3 length: 14 amino acids. Per the germline V gene, CDR1 is DFQATT and CDR2 is SNEGSKA (reference sequence). CDR3 DNA: TGCAGTGCTATGCCCGGGGGAAGCAATCAGCCCCAGCATTTT. Amino acid sequence: CSAMPGGSNQPQHF.

This clonotype showed up many times. The chain has TRBV18 and TRBJ2-2; 7 positions agree with TRBD1. CDR1 is KGHSH, CDR2 LQKENI, per germline. CDR3 size: 17 residues. The V segment lost 3 bases and the J segment 7 bases; nucleotides outside the gene matches: 14. CDR3 nucleotide sequence: TGTGCCAGCTCACCGATAGACCGGGACAGCTACATCGGGGAGCTGTTTTTT. It yields the protein CASSPIDRDSYIGELFF.

This clonotype turned up a few times. The V gene is TRBV7-2, the J gene TRBJ1-1; no definite D call. Germline CDR1 and CDR2: SGHTA and FQGNSA. This CDR3 spans 14 amino acids. Trimming shortened V by 1 base and J by 0 bases, and 6 bases separated the two germline ends. CDR3 coding DNA: TGTGCCAGCAGCTTAGAATGGCTGAACACTGAAGCTTTCTTT. It translates to CASSLEWLNTEAFF.

The table lists this clonotype with many counts. This chain uses TRBV18 with TRBJ1-5, with D possibly matching TRBD1 (5 bases). In germline, CDR1 is KGHSH, CDR2 LQKENI. CDR3 length: 14 amino acids. V shed 2 bases and J shed 1 base, with 6 bases lying between them. CDR3 coding DNA: TGTGCCAGCTCACCAGGGGGAAGCAATCAGCCCCAGCATTTT. Translation: CASSPGGSNQPQHF.

At least ten counts were recorded for this clonotype. The rearrangement links TRBV6-2 or TRBV6-3 to TRBJ2-3; 10 bases align to TRBD2. Germline V gene sequence: CDR1 MNHEY, CDR2 SVGEGT. V trimming: 4 bases; J trimming: 4 bases; junction bases outside the gene matches: 8. The CDR3 spans 16 residues. The CDR3 loop is CASSSPAGGPSDTQYF. The CDR3 DNA reads TGTGCCAGCAGTTCCCCAGCGGGAGGGCCATCAGATACGCAGTATTTT.

This chain joins TRBV12-3 or TRBV12-4 and TRBJ2-1, with D tentatively TRBD1 (6 bases). The CDR3 runs 14 residues. Trimming took 4 bases from V and 7 from J, leaving 14 bases between them. The CDR3 nucleotides are TGTGCCAGCAGTTATAGTTGGGGGCGAAATGAGCAGTTCTTC. This sequence encodes CASSYSWGRNEQFF.

This clonotype was detected once. The chain employs TRBV20-1 and TRBJ2-3; 9 positions match TRBD2. Germline CDR1 and CDR2: DFQATT and SNEGSKA (reference sequence). This CDR3 has 17 amino acids. The J segment lost 2 bases and the V segment lost 6 bases, leaving 15 bases of the junction unmatched. In nucleotides, the CDR3 is TGCAGTGCGATAAAAGTCACTAGCGGGCACTTCACAGATACGCAGTATTTT. Amino acid sequence: CSAIKVTSGHFTDTQYF.

The V call is TRBV6-2 or TRBV6-3, the J call TRBJ2-1; no clear D gene. Germline CDR1 reads MNHEY; CDR2 reads SVGEGT. The V end was cut by 2 bases, the J end by 10 bases, with 9 bases between. The CDR3 runs 12 residues. The CDR3 reads CASSYPALEQFF. CDR3 in DNA: TGTGCCAGCAGTTACCCAGCACTCGAGCAGTTCTTC.

This clonotype was seen repeatedly, ten times or more. The chain employs TRBV20-1 and TRBJ2-1; 10 bases fit TRBD2. Losses at the gene ends were 6 bases for V and 2 bases for J; bases not matched to a gene: 1. The CDR3 has 13 residues. CDR1 and CDR2 from the germline V gene are DFQATT and SNEGSKA (reference sequence). In nucleotides, the CDR3 is TGCAGTGCCCTAGCGGGAGCCTACAATGAGCAGTTCTTC. This codes for CSALAGAYNEQFF.

This clonotype was observed many times. CDR3 in DNA: TGTGCCAGCAGGACCGGGACAGGGGGAAAAGCTAACTATGGCTACACCTTC. It is translated as CASRTGTGGKANYGYTF. This chain joins TRBV28 and TRBJ1-2; 11 bases are a match to TRBD1. The V gene's germline CDR1 is MDHEN and CDR2 SYDVKM. V shed 6 bases and J 0 bases; nucleotides not matched to a gene: 9. The CDR3 is made up of 17 amino acids.

This clonotype showed up many times. V is TRBV29-1 and J is TRBJ2-1; D tentatively fits TRBD1 or TRBD2 (5 bases each). Trimming pared 4 bases from V and 5 bases from J, leaving 18 bases between. Germline V lookup: CDR1 SQVTM, CDR2 ANQGSEA. The CDR3 runs to 15 residues. CDR3 region: CSVVVGASRDNEQFF. The CDR3 coding sequence is TGCAGCGTTGTGGTAGGGGCTAGCAGGGACAATGAGCAGTTCTTC.

This clonotype has a count of ten or more. J is TRBJ2-7 and V is TRBV20-1, with TRBD1 matching over 7 bases. Germline values: CDR1 DFQATT, CDR2 SNEGSKA (reference sequence). The CDR3 has 14 amino acids. Trimming cost V 5 bases and J 0 bases; bases outside gene matches: 7. The CDR3 is CSAVGDSGSYEQYF. CDR3 DNA sequence: TGCAGTGCTGTGGGGGACAGCGGCTCCTACGAGCAGTACTTC.

This clonotype has only one observation. The chain is built from TRBV5-1 and TRBJ2-3, with no clear D. The CDR3 has 15 amino acids. Looked up from germline, CDR1 is SGHRS and CDR2 is YFSETQ. V was trimmed by 4 bases and J by 2 bases, leaving 14 bases between them. The CDR3: CASSLVPAHTDTQYF. In DNA form, the CDR3 reads TGCGCCAGCAGCCTCGTCCCCGCGCACACAGATACGCAGTATTTT.

V gene TRBV10-3 combines with J gene TRBJ2-2; D possibly corresponds to TRBD2 (6 bases). V lost 3 bases and J lost 5, with 13 bases in between. Germline V gene data show CDR1 as ENHRY and CDR2 as SYGVKD. This CDR3 comprises 15 residues. The DNA of the CDR3 is TGTGCCATCAGTGAAGGTAGCGGTTATACCGGGGAGCTGTTTTTT. Translated: CAISEGSGYTGELFF.